This passage covers 10 T cell receptor beta chains from one sample sequenced in a study of post-analysis software for immune sequencing data. Unique molecular identifiers tagged the TCR beta cDNA libraries. TCRdb recomputed calls from the PCR reads with MiXCR, one row per CDR3 protein. The data hold 380,000 or so distinct CDR3 sequences, with about a third observed a single time. Findings and caveats of the study: Patients carried roughly 5 TRBV segments more frequently than controls did, and TRBV5-6, TRBV5-1 and TRBV20-1 were among them.

For these receptors, no antigen is known. The source material was blood. These receptors were collected from a girl aged 10-17 years with multiple sclerosis.

With regard to this clonotype: At one of its ends the junction is not consistent with the germline gene, which may arise from a read error. The V and J genes are TRBV6-4 and TRBJ2-6, with TRBD1 as a possible D gene (5 bases). The length of the CDR3 is 16 residues. CDR1 MRHNA and CDR2 SNTAGT come from the germline V gene. The CDR3 protein is CASSEGAFSGANVRTF. The CDR3 nucleotides read TGTGCCAGCAGTGAAGGGGCCTTCTCTGGGGCCAACGTCCGGACTTTC.

This clonotype was detected once. The chain is built from TRBV7-6 and TRBJ1-1; the D gene is possibly TRBD1 (5 bases). CDR3 size: 13 residues. Trimming cost V 5 bases and J 2 bases, with 9 bases left between them. The germline CDR1 and CDR2 sequences are SGHVS and FNYEAQ. In nucleotides, the CDR3 is TGTGCCAGCAGCCAGGGACCCAACACTGAAGCTTTCTTT. Protein sequence: CASSQGPNTEAFF.

The V and J genes are TRBV11-1 and TRBJ2-5; TRBD1 matches at 7 bases. J gave up 2 bases and V 5 bases, and 8 bases lay outside the gene matches. CDR1 and CDR2 (germline): SGHAT, FQDESV (reference sequence). This CDR3 spans 15 amino acids. The CDR3 sequence: CASSPGTVLQETQYF. The DNA for the CDR3 is TGTGCCAGCAGCCCCGGGACAGTGCTTCAAGAGACCCAGTACTTC. The variable domain in full, with the rest retrieved from reference TRBV11-1 and TRBJ2-5, is EAEVAQSPRYKITEKSQAVAFWCDPISGHATLYWYRQILGQGPELLVQFQDESVVDDSQLPKDRFSAERLKGVDSTLKIQPAELGDSAMYLCASSPGTVLQETQYFGPGTRLLVL.

This clonotype was seen a few times. A much larger clone is a single base away; this may be a read error. J is TRBJ1-2 and V is TRBV12-3 or TRBV12-4; maybe TRBD1 (5 bases). V was shortened by 1 base and J by 4 bases, with 10 bases between the two germline ends. The CDR3 runs 14 residues. CDR3 in DNA: TGTGCCAGCAGTTTAGGGACAAGGGGCTATGGCTACACCTTC. Amino acids: CASSLGTRGYGYTF.

This chain links TRBV12-5 with TRBJ2-5; 9 nucleotides agree with TRBD1. This CDR3 has 16 amino acids. J was trimmed by 5 bases and V by 6 bases; bases with no gene match: 13. Germline assignment: CDR1 LGHNT and CDR2 FRNRAP. This CDR3 reads CASGQGQGGGSETQYF. DNA of the CDR3: TGTGCTAGTGGCCAGGGACAGGGCGGAGGGAGCGAGACCCAGTACTTC.

The V and J genes are TRBV6-1 and TRBJ1-1; no firm D call. Germline V lookup: CDR1 MNHNS, CDR2 SASEGT. The V end lost 2 bases, the J end lost 3 bases, and 13 bases lay between the germline ends. This CDR3 contains 15 residues. CDR3: CASSERVQTDTEAFF. CDR3 sequence (DNA): TGTGCCAGCAGTGAACGAGTTCAAACGGACACTGAAGCTTTCTTT.

There are a few counts of this clonotype. The J gene is TRBJ2-5, the V gene TRBV28; tentative D call: TRBD2 (6 bases). The CDR3 has 14 residues. Per germline, CDR1 MDHEN and CDR2 SYDVKM. The V end lost 6 bases, the J end lost 0 bases, and 11 bases lay between the germline ends. The CDR3 here is CASRNLANQETQYF. The CDR3 DNA reads TGTGCCAGCAGGAACCTAGCGAACCAAGAGACCCAGTACTTC.

This clonotype has just a few counts. The rearrangement uses TRBV7-9 and TRBJ2-7; 8 bases align to TRBD2. This CDR3 is built from 14 residues. Germline V gives CDR1 SEHNR, CDR2 FQNEAQ (reference sequence). The V segment lost 2 bases and the J segment 6 bases; nucleotides outside the gene matches: 6. CDR3 sequence: CASSLPGLEVEQYF. The CDR3 DNA reads TGTGCCAGCAGCTTACCGGGACTAGAGGTCGAGCAGTACTTC.

In its sample, this clonotype was seen a few times. CDR3 in DNA: TGTGCCAGCAGCGTAGGGGACAGTAATGAAAAACTGTTTTTT. It is translated as CASSVGDSNEKLFF. V usage is TRBV9 and J usage is TRBJ1-4; TRBD1 aligns across 7 bases. Losses at the gene ends were 0 bases for V and 4 bases for J; bases not matched to a gene: 0. Germline lookup yields CDR1 SGDLS and CDR2 YYNGEE. This CDR3 is built from 14 residues.

This clonotype was recorded a few times. V is TRBV18 and J is TRBJ1-1; D remains ambiguous. The CDR3 totals 14 residues. V was pared by 2 bases and J by 1 base, with 8 bases between. Germline V CDR1 and CDR2: KGHSH, LQKENI. The CDR3 region is CASSPSARNTEAFF. For the CDR3, the DNA is TGTGCCAGCTCACCATCAGCCAGGAACACTGAAGCTTTCTTT.